The rows below give T cell receptor beta chains drawn from one sample of a study of beta chain features in type 1 diabetes. Method: immunoSEQ multiplex PCR; TCRdb's copy keeps in-frame clones and lacks some. In the table there are fewer than 200,000 clones, about 7.3% of which are singletons. The sample was central memory CD4+ T cells from blood. Source of these receptors: a man between 18 and 29 years old in good health. CDR3s include the opening cysteine and the closing phenylalanine or tryptophan. D genes are given only for firm matches. Some rows mark clone size as missing; the rest say once, few, many or name a class of expanded clone.

TRBV7-6	NA	NA	TRBJ1-5	CASSLAWGDNQPQHF	TGTGCCAGCAGCTTAGCGTGGGGAGACAATCAGCCCCAGCATTTT
TRBV28	NA	few	TRBJ1-3	CASSLRVDTIYF	TGTGCCAGCAGTTTAAGAGTAGACACCATATATTTT
TRBV7-2	TRBD2	NA	TRBJ2-7	CASSSLAGVYEQYF	TGTGCCAGCAGTTCACTAGCGGGGGTCTACGAGCAGTACTTC
TRBV29-1	NA	many	TRBJ1-4	CSVWPGGEKLFF	TGCAGCGTTTGGCCGGGTGGGGAAAAACTGTTTTTT
TRBV5-1	TRBD1	NA	TRBJ2-3	CASSGTGQPTDTQYF	TGCGCCAGCAGCGGAACGGGACAGCCCACAGATACGCAGTATTTT
TRBV4-3	TRBD1	few	TRBJ2-7	CASSPQGVSYEQYF	TGCGCCAGCAGCCCGCAGGGGGTATCTTACGAGCAGTACTTC
TRBV4-3	TRBD1	NA	TRBJ2-5	CASSPRTGEGETQYF	TGCGCCAGCAGCCCCAGGACAGGGGAGGGAGAGACCCAGTACTTC
TRBV28	NA	few	TRBJ1-1	CASSLSGFRTEAFF	TGTGCCAGCAGTTTATCGGGGTTCCGGACTGAAGCTTTCTTT
TRBV28	TRBD2	many	TRBJ2-2	CASSSGGGTGELFF	TGTGCCAGCAGCTCGGGGGGGGGCACCGGGGAGCTGTTTTTT
TRBV7-2	NA	few	TRBJ2-1	CASSQHNTGYNEQFF	TGTGCCAGCAGCCAACACAACACGGGGTACAATGAGCAGTTCTTC
TRBV19	NA	NA	TRBJ2-3	CASSIGSQVTDTQYF	TGTGCCAGTAGTATAGGGTCACAAGTCACAGATACGCAGTATTTT
TRBV27	TRBD2	NA	TRBJ2-2	CASSKPGLAGGGELFF	TGTGCCAGCAGTAAACCGGGACTAGCGGGAGGCGGGGAGCTGTTTTTT
TRBV9	NA	many	TRBJ2-3	CASSPRIEADTQYF	TGTGCCAGCAGCCCACGAATAGAAGCAGATACGCAGTATTTT
TRBV30	TRBD1	NA	TRBJ1-2	CAATGGPLYGYTF	TGTGCTGCGACAGGGGGCCCCCTCTATGGCTACACCTTC
TRBV6-5	NA	few	TRBJ2-7	CASSFSLTGQTYEQYF	TGTGCCAGCAGTTTCTCCCTTACTGGACAGACCTACGAGCAGTACTTC
TRBV7-9	NA	many	TRBJ1-6	CASSSQGTNSPLHF	TGTGCCAGCAGCTCTCAGGGAACCAATTCACCCCTCCACTTT
TRBV11-1	NA	NA	TRBJ1-4	CASSFRPTGEKLFF	TGTGCCAGCAGCTTTCGGCCCACCGGGGAAAAACTGTTTTTT
TRBV12-5	NA	few	TRBJ2-1	CASAPGTGNEQFF	TGTGCTAGTGCCCCGGGGACTGGGAATGAGCAGTTCTTC
TRBV27	TRBD2	few	TRBJ2-2	CASSSGLAGGGELFF	TGTGCCAGCAGTTCCGGACTAGCGGGAGGCGGGGAGCTGTTTTTT
TRBV6-6	NA	NA	TRBJ1-2	CASSYEGGVGGYTF	TGTGCCAGCAGTTACGAGGGGGGGGTGGGTGGCTACACCTTC
TRBV4-2	TRBD1	few	TRBJ2-7	CASSPSGQGFHEQYF	TGTGCCAGCAGCCCGTCCGGACAGGGGTTCCACGAGCAGTACTTC
TRBV28	NA	many	TRBJ2-6	CASRNPSSGANVLTF	TGTGCCAGCAGGAATCCCAGCTCTGGGGCCAACGTCCTGACTTTC
TRBV5-4	NA	few	TRBJ1-3	CASSLGGETGNTIYF	TGTGCCAGCAGCTTGGGGGGGGAAACTGGAAACACCATATATTTT
TRBV7-3	TRBD1	NA	TRBJ1-5	CASSFRDRGGSNQPQHF	TGTGCCAGCAGCTTCCGGGACAGGGGAGGGAGCAATCAGCCCCAGCATTTT
TRBV5-4	TRBD2	NA	TRBJ2-1	CASSLGVTGTRDRQFF	TGTGCCAGCAGCTTGGGAGTAACCGGGACTAGAGATCGGCAGTTCTTC
TRBV30	TRBD1	many	TRBJ1-2	CAWGRGYGYTF	TGTGCCTGGGGCAGGGGGTATGGCTACACCTTC
TRBV5-1	TRBD2	NA	TRBJ2-5	CASSALAGGPETQYF	TGCGCCAGCAGCGCGTTAGCGGGAGGGCCCGAGACCCAGTACTTC
TRBV7-9	NA	many	TRBJ2-6	CASSSVGTSNSGANVLTF	TGTGCCAGCAGCTCCGTAGGGACATCAAACTCTGGGGCCAACGTCCTGACTTTC
TRBV2	NA	NA	TRBJ1-3	CASTMTSGNTIYF	TGTGCCAGCACCATGACTTCTGGAAACACCATATATTTT
TRBV30	NA	NA	TRBJ1-2	CAWSVGRPYGYTF	TGTGCCTGGAGTGTAGGCAGGCCTTATGGCTACACCTTC
TRBV18	NA	NA	TRBJ1-2	CASSPNLTPNYGYTF	TGTGCCAGCTCGCCCAACCTTACACCTAACTATGGCTACACCTTC
TRBV7-2	NA	many	TRBJ2-5	CASSPRRVGGETQYF	TGTGCCAGCAGCCCCCGGAGAGTGGGGGGAGAGACCCAGTACTTC
TRBV5-6	NA	few	TRBJ1-6	CASSLRGSENSPLHF	TGTGCCAGCAGTTTGCGAGGGAGCGAGAATTCACCCCTCCACTTT
TRBV27	TRBD1	few	TRBJ2-5	CASSSPGQGGTQYF	TGTGCCAGCAGTTCCCCGGGACAGGGTGGGACCCAGTACTTC
TRBV7-2	TRBD2	NA	TRBJ2-3	CASSFGGSPYTDTQYF	TGTGCCAGCAGCTTCGGGGGGAGCCCCTACACAGATACGCAGTATTTT
TRBV28	NA	NA	TRBJ2-7	CVVRASLGYEQYF	TGTGTAGTGAGGGCCTCTCTGGGTTACGAGCAGTACTTC
TRBV30	TRBD2	many	TRBJ2-1	CAWSGEGDEQFF	TGTGCCTGGAGTGGGGAGGGTGATGAGCAGTTCTTC
TRBV19	NA	NA	TRBJ1-1	CASSSISQDTEAFF	TGTGCCAGTAGTTCCATATCACAGGACACTGAAGCTTTCTTT
TRBV7-2	TRBD1	NA	TRBJ2-1	CASTSGQGENYNEQFF	TGTGCCAGCACCTCAGGACAGGGAGAAAACTACAATGAGCAGTTCTTC
TRBV6-1	NA	NA	TRBJ2-7	CASSESSLRGYEQYF	TGTGCCAGCAGTGAATCTTCCCTGCGGGGCTACGAGCAGTACTTC
TRBV30	NA	few	TRBJ1-5	CAWSVLWRSLMQPQHF	TGTGCCTGGAGTGTCCTATGGCGGAGCCTGATGCAGCCCCAGCATTTT
TRBV29-1	NA	NA	TRBJ1-2	CSVDGARGANYGYTF	TGCAGCGTTGACGGGGCGCGGGGGGCTAACTATGGCTACACCTTC
TRBV30	TRBD1	NA	TRBJ1-4	CAWKTGQGNEKLFF	TGTGCCTGGAAAACGGGACAGGGGAATGAAAAACTGTTTTTT